The clone carrying this T cell receptor (beta chain) was seen many times. Germline trimming cut 7 bases from V and 2 bases from J; bases unmatched to any gene: 7. The CDR3 runs to 15 residues. Germline assignment: CDR1 MDHEN and CDR2 SYDVKM. Researchers amplified the TCR beta CDR3 regions from RNA transcripts. The primer set for the first-round RT-PCR of the TCR CDR3 was HTBI. TCRdb fed the multiplex PCR reads into MiXCR, producing one record per CDR3 protein. The repertoire consists of fewer than 650,000 distinct CDR3 sequences, with approximately 15% occurring once and the leading ten covering about 4%. It was uncontrolled infection, other autoimmune disease, pregnancy or lactation that excluded patients. Diagnosing involved the use of clinical symptoms, serum thyroxine and TRAb, thyroid ultrasound and orbital computed tomography. These data are taken from a study of T cells in Graves' hyperthyroidism and ophthalmopathy. Study context: Peripheral blood collection took place at initial diagnosis, before any treatment.

The sequence was collected from a middle-aged woman with Graves' ophthalmopathy. Sequencing used blood. The chain is built from TRBV28 and TRBJ2-1; 8 bases are shared with TRBD1. The CDR3 region has the DNA TGTGCCAGCACCCTGGACAGGGACGCCTACAATGAGCAGTTCTTC. Protein sequence: CASTLDRDAYNEQFF.